This entry describes one T cell receptor beta chain. The source of the sample is a study of T cells after yellow fever vaccination. Study information: Preparation of the low-cell-number fractions used SMART-Seq v4 Ultra Low Input.

V lost 0 bases and J 9 bases, leaving 12 bases between the germline ends. This CDR3 is built from 15 residues. The germline gives CDR1 LGHNA, CDR2 YSLEER. Study findings and constraints: Reappearance after the booster was observed for most primary-vaccination clones (roughly 97% CD4, about 86% CD8).

5'RACE template switching added a universal primer site and UMIs to TCR cDNA. TCRdb re-analysed the 5' RACE reads in MiXCR, keeping a single row per CDR3 protein. This table has approximately 85,000 distinct CDR3 sequences, 10% to 15% appearing once. The sequence was collected from a man aged 18 to 35 who received the YFV17D yellow fever vaccine. The sequenced sample was CD8+ T cells not binding an NS4B(214-222) dextramer, sorted from PBMCs, obtained approximately 20 days after the first yellow fever vaccination. The chain carries TRBV4-3 and TRBJ1-6; D is uncertain. The CDR3 loop is CASSQDLAEGSPLHF. CDR3 nucleotides: TGCGCCAGCAGCCAAGATTTGGCAGAAGGTTCACCCCTCCACTTT.